The rows below give T cell receptor beta chains drawn from one sample of a study of T cell responses to AZD1222 COVID-19 vaccine. The data were produced by immunoSEQ multiplex PCR, yet TCRdb's version contains in-frame clones alone and is incomplete. The repertoire includes about 56,000 clones, 80% to 90% of them detected once, and about 15% sits in the top ten. This material consisted of peripheral blood, taken on day 0 of AZD1222 vaccination. These receptors were collected from an adult in good health. Each CDR3 is given with its conserved first and last residue. D genes are given only for firm matches. Clone size is given for some rows only: seen once, a few or many times, or a class if the clone is expanded.

v_gene,abundance,d_gene,j_gene,CDR3aa
TRBV6-1,.,.,TRBJ1-5,CASSEIRVSNQPQHF
TRBV6-5,.,TRBD1,TRBJ2-7,CASRTGGKGTYEQYF
TRBV20-1,few,.,TRBJ1-1,CSASSGSRTTEAFF
TRBV29-1,once,.,TRBJ1-1,CSVEVAGGNRAFF
TRBV3-1/TRBV3-2,few,.,TRBJ1-6,CASSPNLGTGSPLHF
TRBV19,.,TRBD2,TRBJ2-1,CASKGGISGRFDEQFF
TRBV19,.,.,TRBJ2-7,CASSLTAAYEQYF
TRBV5-6,.,.,TRBJ1-2,CASSLEASNYGYTF
TRBV6-2/TRBV6-3,.,TRBD2,TRBJ2-7,CASSSREASGYEQYF
TRBV2,.,TRBD1,TRBJ1-1,CASSRGTGGTEAFF
TRBV5-6,.,TRBD2,TRBJ2-7,CASSFRASGSLLLLEQYF
TRBV27,.,.,TRBJ2-2,CASSLARERKLFF
TRBV5-1,.,.,TRBJ2-5,CASSLGRGQETQYF
TRBV7-9,.,.,TRBJ2-7,CASSLSQGYEYF
TRBV19,.,TRBD2,TRBJ2-2,CASKVSGRNTGELFF
TRBV19,once,.,TRBJ1-1,CASSIGGGSTEAFF
TRBV19,.,TRBD2,TRBJ2-3,CASSTLAGGPKDTQYF
TRBV6-5,.,.,TRBJ1-2,CASRMRGLINYGYTF
TRBV4-2,.,.,TRBJ1-1,CASSQGVQGGGEAFF
TRBV27,.,TRBD1,TRBJ1-2,CASRMTGSGYGYTF
TRBV7-2,.,.,TRBJ2-7,CASSATRQSGQYF
TRBV12-3/TRBV12-4,.,.,TRBJ2-3,CASSTQGTDTQYF
TRBV19,.,TRBD2,TRBJ2-1,CASRPLAGAYNEQFF
TRBV6-6,.,TRBD1,TRBJ1-1,CASSYQGAATEAFF
TRBV27,once,.,TRBJ1-3,CASSSGYGNTIYF
TRBV6-4,.,.,TRBJ1-6,CASREGRGASSPLHF
TRBV6-1,once,TRBD1,TRBJ1-2,CASSDGGTEHHQGYTF
TRBV4-2,.,.,TRBJ2-2,CASSQDPRDPTGELFF
TRBV20-1,.,TRBD2,TRBJ2-5,CSASEVRGRNQETQYF
TRBV27,.,.,TRBJ2-3,CASSLSAGTDTQYF
TRBV4-3,once,TRBD2,TRBJ2-5,CASSQASGTGETQYF
TRBV10-3,many,TRBD2,TRBJ2-5,CAITEIGGGRATVRETQYF
TRBV6-4,.,.,TRBJ2-7,CASSEGAGNGGEQYF
TRBV2,.,TRBD2,TRBJ2-1,CASSGLGRTSVPTSSYNEQFF
TRBV7-9,.,.,TRBJ1-1,CASSFQENTEAFF
TRBV13,.,TRBD2,TRBJ2-1,CASLGGVRSYNEQFF
TRBV14,.,TRBD1,TRBJ2-7,CASSITGGSYEQYF
TRBV6-5,.,.,TRBJ2-2,CASRPYRSTGELFF
TRBV7-2,.,.,TRBJ2-3,CASSWARADTQYF
TRBV6-6,.,.,TRBJ2-3,CASTPPSGGGNTQYF
TRBV18,.,.,TRBJ2-3,CASSPRTPGGTDTQYF
TRBV4-1,.,TRBD2,TRBJ2-7,CASSQVAGAPYEQYF
TRBV4-3,once,.,TRBJ1-2,CASSPSAGFQGYGYTF
TRBV6-2/TRBV6-3,.,.,TRBJ1-2,CASSPREAYGYTF
TRBV30,.,.,TRBJ1-6,CAWSGGASLHF
TRBV7-9,.,.,TRBJ1-2,CASSSVLANYGYTF
TRBV6-5,.,.,TRBJ2-1,CASNSAGDNEQFF
TRBV7-9,.,TRBD2,TRBJ2-1,CASSSPSGRRVSYNEQFF
TRBV5-4,.,TRBD2,TRBJ2-1,CASRTTSGSFDEQFF
TRBV5-8,once,.,TRBJ2-2,CASSPGTISSTGELFF
TRBV12-3/TRBV12-4,.,.,TRBJ2-3,CASSFYGTDTQYF